This is a list of T cell receptor beta chains from one sample in a study of blood T cell repertoires in COVID-19. Repertoires were generated with immunoSEQ multiplex PCR, while TCRdb's copy carries only in-frame clones and drops some. Here the sample spans some 340,000 clones, 90% to 95% being singletons. The sequenced sample was PBMCs or T cells enriched from blood (not recorded which). These receptors originate from a woman younger than 45 who had been exposed to COVID-19. CDR3s include the opening cysteine and the closing phenylalanine or tryptophan. Each record gives: J gene, V gene, D gene, clone size, CDR3 protein, CDR3 DNA. D genes are given only for firm matches. Size is stated for part of the rows, as once, few or many counts, or as a class when the clone is expanded.

TRBJ1-4,TRBV6-5,NA,NA,CASSPNRVLKEKLFF,TGTGCCAGCAGTCCAAACAGGGTACTAAAGGAAAAACTGTTTTTT
TRBJ2-2,TRBV7-9,NA,NA,CALRRQSTGELFF,TGTGCCCTACGGAGACAGTCCACCGGGGAGCTGTTTTTT
TRBJ2-7,TRBV29-1,NA,NA,CSVGGGEAYEQYF,TGCAGCGTTGGTGGAGGGGAAGCCTACGAGCAGTACTTC
TRBJ2-2,TRBV6-5,TRBD2,NA,CASISGLAGPGELFF,TGTGCCAGCATTTCGGGACTAGCGGGCCCCGGGGAGCTGTTTTTT
TRBJ1-2,TRBV19,NA,NA,CASSIEQFYGYTF,TGTGCCAGTAGTATAGAGCAGTTCTATGGCTACACCTTC
TRBJ1-6,TRBV27,NA,NA,CASSDIGDSPLHF,TGTGCCAGTTCGGACATTGGGGATTCACCCCTCCACTTT
TRBJ1-1,TRBV4-2,TRBD1,NA,CASSQASTGRWNTEAFF,TGTGCCAGCAGCCAAGCCTCGACAGGGCGCTGGAACACTGAAGCTTTCTTT
TRBJ2-7,TRBV7-2,NA,NA,CASSPQAGDLPYEQYF,TGTGCCAGCAGCCCGCAAGCCGGGGACTTACCCTACGAGCAGTACTTC
TRBJ1-6,TRBV30,NA,NA,CAWSVRYDSPLHF,TGTGCCTGGAGTGTTCGGTATGATTCACCCCTCCACTTT
TRBJ1-3,TRBV5-1,TRBD1,once,CASSLTGGLGNTIYF,TGCGCCAGCAGCTTGACAGGGGGCCTTGGAAACACCATATATTTT
TRBJ1-6,TRBV19,TRBD1,NA,CASRDRGSYNSPLHF,TGTGCCAGTAGGGACAGGGGTTCCTATAATTCACCCCTCCACTTT
TRBJ2-7,TRBV5-1,TRBD2,once,CASSYGGADREQYF,TGCGCCAGCTCTTACGGGGGGGCCGACCGCGAGCAGTACTTC
TRBJ1-2,TRBV15,NA,NA,CATSAPIGYTF,TGTGCCACCAGCGCGCCCATTGGCTACACCTTC
TRBJ2-1,TRBV3-1/TRBV3-2,TRBD1,NA,CASSQGQGIPYNEQFF,TGTGCCAGCAGCCAAGGACAGGGGATCCCCTACAATGAGCAGTTCTTC
TRBJ2-1,TRBV18,NA,NA,CASSPGASKRFF,TGTGCCAGCTCACCGGGGGCTAGTAAAAGATTCTTC
TRBJ1-5,TRBV2,NA,NA,CASSAPQSYSNQPQHF,TGTGCCAGCAGTGCTCCTCAGTCGTATAGCAATCAGCCCCAGCATTTT
TRBJ1-2,TRBV10-3,NA,NA,CAISESVAYPGYTF,TGTGCCATCAGTGAGTCCGTGGCATATCCTGGCTACACCTTC
TRBJ1-2,TRBV6-5,NA,NA,CASRPPGALGYTF,TGTGCCAGCAGACCCCCAGGGGCGCTTGGCTACACCTTC
TRBJ2-5,TRBV2,TRBD2,NA,CASSGTLVGLAGGETQYF,TGTGCCAGCAGTGGCACCCTTGTGGGACTAGCGGGGGGAGAGACCCAGTACTTC
TRBJ1-3,TRBV2,NA,few,CASTQGYSGNTIYF,TGTGCCAGCACACAGGGTTACTCTGGAAACACCATATATTTT
TRBJ2-7,TRBV11-1,NA,NA,CASSYTGLYEQYF,TGTGCCAGCAGTTATACAGGGCTTTACGAGCAGTACTTC
TRBJ1-3,TRBV6-4,TRBD1,NA,CASSKGTGPLSGNTIYF,TGTGCCAGCAGTAAAGGGACAGGGCCTCTCTCTGGAAACACCATATATTTT
TRBJ1-2,TRBV5-1,NA,NA,CASSSRTPNYGYTF,TGCGCCAGCAGCTCTAGGACTCCCAACTATGGCTACACCTTC
TRBJ1-2,TRBV5-5,TRBD1,NA,CASSRGQGRDFYGYTF,TGTGCCAGCAGCAGAGGACAGGGCAGGGATTTCTATGGCTACACCTTC
TRBJ2-7,TRBV3-1/TRBV3-2,NA,once,CASSQKRSFVAAEQYF,TGTGCCAGCAGCCAAAAGCGCTCCTTCGTAGCGGCTGAGCAGTACTTC
TRBJ1-1,TRBV15,TRBD1,NA,CATSTRTGTVGEAFF,TGTGCCACCAGCACTAGGACAGGGACAGTTGGGGAAGCTTTCTTT
TRBJ2-3,TRBV5-1,TRBD2,once,CASSLVFRIAGGPYTQYF,TGCGCCAGCAGCTTGGTGTTTCGGATAGCGGGGGGGCCATATACGCAGTATTTT
TRBJ1-2,TRBV18,NA,once,CASSPPSGRGYGYTF,TGTGCCAGCTCACCACCGTCGGGGCGGGGGTATGGCTACACCTTC
TRBJ1-5,TRBV7-7,NA,NA,CASSKYRVLGNQPQHF,TGTGCCAGCAGCAAATACAGGGTTTTAGGCAATCAGCCCCAGCATTTT
TRBJ1-4,TRBV21-1,NA,NA,CASSKEDQGRKVEKLFF,TGTGCCAGCAGCAAAGAGGATCAGGGGCGCAAGGTCGAAAAACTGTTTTTT
TRBJ1-3,TRBV10-3,NA,NA,CAISESTGVSGNTIYF,TGTGCCATCAGTGAGTCGACGGGGGTCTCTGGAAACACCATATATTTT
TRBJ2-5,TRBV18,TRBD2,NA,CASSPTSGGETQYF,TGTGCCAGCTCCCCAACTAGCGGGGGAGAGACCCAGTACTTC
TRBJ2-2,TRBV11-2,TRBD1,few,CASSLVRGTGELFF,TGTGCCAGCAGCTTGGTCAGGGGGACCGGGGAGCTGTTTTTT
TRBJ2-3,TRBV29-1,NA,NA,CSVSTQATARDTQYF,TGCAGCGTCTCAACTCAGGCGACGGCAAGAGATACGCAGTATTTT
TRBJ2-5,TRBV12-3/TRBV12-4,TRBD1,NA,CASRGQGETQYF,TGTGCCAGCAGGGGACAGGGCGAGACCCAGTACTTC
TRBJ1-2,TRBV28,NA,NA,CASSFVQISGYTF,TGTGCCAGCAGTTTTGTACAGATAAGTGGCTACACCTTC
TRBJ2-1,TRBV10-3,NA,NA,CATADSSYNEQFF,TGTGCCACAGCCGACTCTTCCTACAATGAGCAGTTCTTC
TRBJ1-1,TRBV7-9,NA,NA,CASSSVLSTEAFF,TGTGCCAGCAGCTCCGTCCTTAGCACTGAAGCTTTCTTT
TRBJ1-2,TRBV19,NA,NA,CASRPGHLYGYTF,TGTGCCAGTAGACCAGGACACTTGTATGGCTACACCTTC
TRBJ2-3,TRBV7-9,TRBD1,NA,CASSLVRQGGTDTQYF,TGTGCCAGCAGCTTAGTACGACAGGGTGGGACAGATACGCAGTATTTT
TRBJ2-7,TRBV6-5,NA,NA,CASSTGYYEQYF,TGTGCCAGCAGTACAGGGTACTACGAGCAGTACTTC
TRBJ2-1,TRBV5-1,TRBD1,few,CASSFIQGAGYNEQFF,TGCGCCAGCAGCTTCATTCAGGGGGCCGGTTATAATGAGCAGTTCTTC
TRBJ1-2,TRBV29-1,NA,NA,CSADSITNYGYTF,TGCAGCGCAGACAGTATCACTAACTATGGCTACACCTTC